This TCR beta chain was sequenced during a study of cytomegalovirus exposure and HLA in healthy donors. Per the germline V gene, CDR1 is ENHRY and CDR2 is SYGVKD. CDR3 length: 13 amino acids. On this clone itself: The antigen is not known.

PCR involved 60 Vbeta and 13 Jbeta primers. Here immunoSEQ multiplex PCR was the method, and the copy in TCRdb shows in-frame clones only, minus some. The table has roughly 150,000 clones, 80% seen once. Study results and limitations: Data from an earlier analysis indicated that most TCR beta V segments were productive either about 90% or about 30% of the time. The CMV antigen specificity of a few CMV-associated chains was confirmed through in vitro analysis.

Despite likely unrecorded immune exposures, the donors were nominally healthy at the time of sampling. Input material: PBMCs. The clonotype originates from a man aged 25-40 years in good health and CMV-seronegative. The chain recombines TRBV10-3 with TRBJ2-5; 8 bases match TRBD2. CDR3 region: CALSRGLEETQYF. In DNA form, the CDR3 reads TGTGCGCTTTCGCGGGGACTAGAAGAGACCCAGTACTTC.